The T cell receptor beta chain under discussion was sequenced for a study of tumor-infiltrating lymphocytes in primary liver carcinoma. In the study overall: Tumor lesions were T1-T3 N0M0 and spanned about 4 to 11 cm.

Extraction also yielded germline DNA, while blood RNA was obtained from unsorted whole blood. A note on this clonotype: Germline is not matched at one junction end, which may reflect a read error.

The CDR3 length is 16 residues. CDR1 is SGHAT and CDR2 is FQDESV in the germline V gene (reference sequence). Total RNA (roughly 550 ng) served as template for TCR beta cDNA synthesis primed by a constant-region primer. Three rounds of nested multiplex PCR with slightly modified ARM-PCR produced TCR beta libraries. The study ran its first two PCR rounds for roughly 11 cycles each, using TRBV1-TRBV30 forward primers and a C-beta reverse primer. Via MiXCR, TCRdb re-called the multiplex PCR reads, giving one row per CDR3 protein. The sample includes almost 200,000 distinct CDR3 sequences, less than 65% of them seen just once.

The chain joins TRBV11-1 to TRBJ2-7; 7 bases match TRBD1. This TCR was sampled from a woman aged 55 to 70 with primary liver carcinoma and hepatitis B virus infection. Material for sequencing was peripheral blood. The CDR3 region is CATSFRPTGALYGQYF. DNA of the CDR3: TGTGCCACCAGCTTCAGGCCCACAGGGGCCCTTTACGGGCAGTACTTC.